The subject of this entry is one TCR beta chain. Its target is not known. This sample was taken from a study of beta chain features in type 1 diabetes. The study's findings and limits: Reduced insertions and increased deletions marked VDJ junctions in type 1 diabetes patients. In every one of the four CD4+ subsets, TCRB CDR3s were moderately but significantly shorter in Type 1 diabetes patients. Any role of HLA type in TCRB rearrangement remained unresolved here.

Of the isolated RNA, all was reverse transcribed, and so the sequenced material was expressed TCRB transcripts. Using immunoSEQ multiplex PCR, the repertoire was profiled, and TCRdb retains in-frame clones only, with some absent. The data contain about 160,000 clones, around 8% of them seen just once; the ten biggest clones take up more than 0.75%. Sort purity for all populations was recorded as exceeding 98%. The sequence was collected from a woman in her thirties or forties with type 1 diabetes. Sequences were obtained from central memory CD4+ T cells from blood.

CDR3 protein: CASSYSQGTDTGELFF. CDR3 DNA: TGTGCCAGCAGTTACTCCCAGGGGACAGACACCGGGGAGCTGTTTTTT. The rearrangement joins TRBV6-6 to TRBJ2-2, with 7 nucleotides matching TRBD1. Germline V gene data show CDR1 as MNHNY and CDR2 as SVGAGI (reference sequence). V was clipped by 0 bases and J by 3 bases; unmatched bases: 4. This CDR3 has 16 residues.